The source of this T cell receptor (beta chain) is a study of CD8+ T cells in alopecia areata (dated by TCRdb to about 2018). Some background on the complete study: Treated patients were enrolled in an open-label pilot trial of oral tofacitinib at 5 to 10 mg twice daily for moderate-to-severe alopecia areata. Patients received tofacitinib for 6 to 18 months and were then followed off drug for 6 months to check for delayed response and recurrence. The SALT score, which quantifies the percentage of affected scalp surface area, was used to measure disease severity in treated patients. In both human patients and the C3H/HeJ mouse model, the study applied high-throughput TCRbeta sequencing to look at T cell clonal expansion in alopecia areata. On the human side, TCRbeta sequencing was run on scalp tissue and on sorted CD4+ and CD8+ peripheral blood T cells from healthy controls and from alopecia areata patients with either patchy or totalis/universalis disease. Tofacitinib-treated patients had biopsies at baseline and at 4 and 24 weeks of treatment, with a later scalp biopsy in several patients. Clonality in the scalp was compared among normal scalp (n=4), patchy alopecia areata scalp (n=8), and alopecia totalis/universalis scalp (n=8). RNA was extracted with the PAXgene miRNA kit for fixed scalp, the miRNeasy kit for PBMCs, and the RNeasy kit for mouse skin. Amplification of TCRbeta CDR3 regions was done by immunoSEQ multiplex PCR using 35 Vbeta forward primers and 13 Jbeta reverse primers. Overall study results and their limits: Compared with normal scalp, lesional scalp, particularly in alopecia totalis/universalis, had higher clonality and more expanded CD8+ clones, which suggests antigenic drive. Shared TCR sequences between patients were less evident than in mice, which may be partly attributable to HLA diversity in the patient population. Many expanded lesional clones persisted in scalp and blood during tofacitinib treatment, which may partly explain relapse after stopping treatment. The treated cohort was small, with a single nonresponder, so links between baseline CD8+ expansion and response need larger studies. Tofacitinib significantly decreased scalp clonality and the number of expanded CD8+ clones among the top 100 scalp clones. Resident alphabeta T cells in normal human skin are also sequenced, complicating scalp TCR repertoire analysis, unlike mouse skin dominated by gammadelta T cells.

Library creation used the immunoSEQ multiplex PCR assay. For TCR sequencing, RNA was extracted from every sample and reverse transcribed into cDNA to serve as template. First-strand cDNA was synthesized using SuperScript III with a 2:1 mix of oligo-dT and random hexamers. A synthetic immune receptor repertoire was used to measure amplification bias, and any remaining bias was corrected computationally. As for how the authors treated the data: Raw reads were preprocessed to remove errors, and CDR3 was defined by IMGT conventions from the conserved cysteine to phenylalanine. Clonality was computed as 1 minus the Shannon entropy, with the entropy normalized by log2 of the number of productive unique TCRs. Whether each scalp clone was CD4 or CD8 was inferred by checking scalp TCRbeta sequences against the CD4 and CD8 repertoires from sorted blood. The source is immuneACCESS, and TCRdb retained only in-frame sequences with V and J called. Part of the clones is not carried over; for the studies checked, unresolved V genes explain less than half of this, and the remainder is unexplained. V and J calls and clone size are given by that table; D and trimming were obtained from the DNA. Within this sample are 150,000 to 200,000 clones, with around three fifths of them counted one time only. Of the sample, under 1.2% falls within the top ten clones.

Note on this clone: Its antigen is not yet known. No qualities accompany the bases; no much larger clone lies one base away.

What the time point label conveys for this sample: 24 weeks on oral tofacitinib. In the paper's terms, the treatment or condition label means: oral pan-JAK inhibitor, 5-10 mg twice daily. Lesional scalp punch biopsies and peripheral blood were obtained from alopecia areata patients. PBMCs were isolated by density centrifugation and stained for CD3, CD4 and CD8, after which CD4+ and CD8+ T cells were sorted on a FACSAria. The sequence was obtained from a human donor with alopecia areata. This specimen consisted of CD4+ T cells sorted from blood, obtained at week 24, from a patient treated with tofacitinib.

In nucleotides, the sequence is TGTGCCAGCAGTGCTCCATCCGGGACACTGAGTAAACTGTTTTTT. Translated, this is CASSAPSGTLSKLFF. The chain joins TRBV25-1 to TRBJ1-4, with TRBD1 tentatively as D gene (6 bases match). Based on the germline V gene, the CDR1 and CDR2 sequences are MGHDK and SYGVNS. The CDR3 holds 15 amino acids from the cysteine to the phenylalanine. Only CDR3 DNA is held: 45 bases, read in frame from base 1. V is reduced by 4 bases and J by 11 bases, leaving a spacing of 20 bases between them.